Each of the 23 T cell receptor beta chains below was sequenced from the same sample in a study of T cell responses to AZD1222 COVID-19 vaccine. Using immunoSEQ multiplex PCR, the repertoire was profiled, and TCRdb retains in-frame clones only, with some absent. The table includes fewer than 95,000 clones, approximately 89% detected once. Source: peripheral blood, taken 28 days after the second AZD1222 dose. These receptors all come from an adult who received the AZD1222 COVID-19 vaccine.

The chain carries TRBV19 and TRBJ2-1; D may be TRBD2 (6 bases). Germline CDR1 and CDR2: LNHDA and SQIVND (reference sequence). V lost 3 bases and J lost 3, with 18 bases in between. This CDR3 region has 17 residues. For the CDR3, the DNA is TGTGCCAGTAGTATTTCAAACGGGAGAGGGGACTACAATGAGCAGTTCTTC. It specifies CASSISNGRGDYNEQFF.

This rearrangement joins TRBV18 to TRBJ1-1; TRBD1 might be the D (5 bases). This CDR3 spans 14 amino acids. CDR1 and CDR2 from the germline V gene are KGHSH and LQKENI. Trimming took 3 bases from V and 2 from J, leaving 10 bases between them. DNA of the CDR3: TGTGCCAGCTCACCCGGCGGGGGAAACACTGAAGCTTTCTTT. It yields the protein CASSPGGGNTEAFF.

This clone has a single count. Other DNA sequences in the same sample also yield this CDR3. This chain joins TRBV7-9 and TRBJ1-4, with D unresolved. The length of the CDR3 is 15 residues. Germline lookup yields CDR1 SEHNR and CDR2 FQNEAQ (reference sequence). Trimming shortened V by 1 base and J by 0 bases, and 6 bases separated the two germline ends. CDR3 DNA sequence: TGTGCCAGCAGCTTAGTCGGTGCAACTAATGAAAAACTGTTTTTT. It is translated as CASSLVGATNEKLFF.

J is TRBJ2-1 and V is TRBV3-1 (or the pseudogene TRBV3-2); unclear D gene. This CDR3 has 17 amino acids. CDR1 and CDR2 (germline): LGHDT, YNNKEL (reference sequence). Trimming shortened V by 4 bases and J by 1 base, and 17 bases separated the two germline ends. CDR3 sequence (DNA): TGTGCCAGCAGCCGAGATGGCCTCGGCAGATCCTACAATGAGCAGTTCTTC. This translates into CASSRDGLGRSYNEQFF.

The V and J genes are TRBV28 and TRBJ1-1; D is uncertain. The length of the CDR3 is 15 residues. Germline V lookup: CDR1 MDHEN, CDR2 SYDVKM. With 1 base removed from V and 2 bases from J, the gap between germline ends came to 11 bases. CDR3 amino acids: CASSLYGRENTEAFF. CDR3 nucleotides: TGTGCCAGCAGTTTATACGGGCGGGAAAACACTGAAGCTTTCTTT.

The CDR3 DNA reads as TGTGCCAGCTCACTGGGACAGGGGGCAGGACAGCCCCAGCATTTT. Translated: CASSLGQGAGQPQHF. The genes are TRBV18 and TRBJ1-5, with TRBD1 matching over 12 bases. The CDR3 has 15 amino acids. The J segment lost 7 bases and the V segment lost 4 bases, leaving 5 bases of the junction unmatched. CDR1 and CDR2 (germline): KGHSH, LQKENI.

The chain couples TRBV9 to TRBJ1-1; the D is unclear. The V and J ends lost 0 bases and 10 bases respectively, with 16 bases between them. The CDR3 runs 14 residues. CDR1 is SGDLS and CDR2 is YYNGEE in the germline V gene. DNA for the CDR3: TGTGCCAGCAGCGTAGCTACTGAGGCGGTAGTAGCTTTCTTT. It translates to CASSVATEAVVAFF.

This sequence joins TRBV3-1 (or the pseudogene TRBV3-2) and TRBJ1-5, with D possibly TRBD1 on 6 matching bases. Per germline, CDR1 LGHDT and CDR2 YNNKEL (reference sequence). V dropped 6 bases and J dropped 0 bases, with 12 bases sitting between them. The CDR3 has 15 amino acids. For the CDR3, the DNA is TGTGCCAGCAGTCAGACAGGTAATAGCAATCAGCCCCAGCATTTT. It is translated as CASSQTGNSNQPQHF.

The chain recombines TRBV27 with TRBJ1-5, with TRBD1 matching 7 bases. The CDR3 sequence is 14 residues long. The V gene's germline CDR1 is MNHEY and CDR2 SMNVEV (reference sequence). Trimming at V came to 5 bases and at J to 9 bases, leaving 10 bases not matched to a gene. In DNA, the CDR3 is TGTGCCAGCAGTCTTAGGACAGGCTGGGGGCCCCAGCATTTT. It is translated as CASSLRTGWGPQHF.

V is TRBV14 and J is TRBJ1-2; 10 bases map to TRBD1. The length of the CDR3 is 16 residues. With 3 bases clipped from V and 4 bases from J, the junction kept 8 bases outside the gene matches. Per the germline V gene, CDR1 is SGHDN and CDR2 is FVKESK. CDR3 in amino acids: CASSHWGQGPGYGYTF. CDR3 DNA: TGTGCCAGCAGCCACTGGGGACAGGGGCCGGGCTATGGCTACACCTTC.

This clone was picked up one time. The rearrangement links TRBV11-3 to TRBJ2-1, with D possibly TRBD2 on 5 matching bases. This CDR3 is built from 12 residues. V shed 5 bases and J shed 8 bases, with 10 bases lying between them. The germline V gene has CDR1 SGHNT and CDR2 YENEEA. This chain's CDR3 is CASSDRRDEQFF. CDR3 sequence (DNA): TGTGCCAGCAGCGATCGGCGGGATGAGCAGTTCTTC.

This rearrangement joins TRBV7-8 to TRBJ1-2; D perhaps matches TRBD1 (5 bases). Trimming left V 1 base short and J 8 bases short, with 11 bases between. This CDR3 comprises 13 residues. The germline V gene encodes CDR1 SGHVS and CDR2 FQNEAQ. The CDR3: CASSLERGQGYTF. DNA for the CDR3: TGTGCCAGCAGCTTAGAGAGGGGTCAAGGCTACACCTTC.

V gene TRBV6-1 combines with J gene TRBJ1-1; no clear D. CDR3 length equals 14 residues. CDR1 and CDR2 (germline): MNHNS, SASEGT. The V and J ends lost 0 bases and 0 bases respectively, with 5 bases between them. The CDR3 sequence: CASSEAILNTEAFF. CDR3 coding DNA: TGTGCCAGCAGTGAAGCGATCCTGAACACTGAAGCTTTCTTT.

This clone has more than one count but fewer than ten. The CDR3 nucleotides are TGTGCCAGCAGCTTAAACAGGATTCGAAATTCACCCCTCCACTTT. Residues: CASSLNRIRNSPLHF. The rearrangement uses TRBV5-6 and TRBJ1-6; tentative D call: TRBD1 (5 bases). V gave up 2 bases and J gave up 7 bases, with 13 bases separating them. From germline, CDR1 is SGHDT and CDR2 YYEEEE. The CDR3 totals 15 residues.

The gene calls are TRBV25-1 and TRBJ2-4; 7 bases line up with TRBD2. From germline, CDR1 is MGHDK and CDR2 SYGVNS. V was pared by 1 base and J by 6 bases, with 3 bases of the junction left unmatched. The CDR3 length is 14 residues. In DNA, the CDR3 is TGTGCCAGCAGTGAATCCGGCGGGAGAAACATTCAGTACTTC. Translation: CASSESGGRNIQYF.

The rearrangement uses TRBV12-3 or TRBV12-4 and TRBJ1-1; D unclear. The CDR3 covers 13 residues. V shed 6 bases and J shed 2 bases, with 10 bases lying between them. The CDR3 here is CASSRRINTEAFF. Written as DNA, the CDR3 is TGTGCCAGCAGCCGACGGATTAACACTGAAGCTTTCTTT.

The chain recombines TRBV6-5 with TRBJ1-1; possibly TRBD1 for D (6 bases). The CDR3 contains 13 residues. CDR1 and CDR2 from the germline V gene are MNHEY and SVGAGI. Trimming pared 6 bases from V and 4 bases from J, leaving 12 bases between. The CDR3 nucleotides read TGTGCCAGCAGCCCCCCGGGGGCCACTGAAGCTTTCTTT. Translating gives CASSPPGATEAFF.

The chain combines TRBV5-1 with TRBJ1-1; the D gene is possibly TRBD1 (5 bases). The CDR3 runs to 14 residues. Germline-derived CDR1 and CDR2 are SGHRS and YFSETQ. V was clipped by 2 bases and J by 0 bases, with 8 bases between them. The CDR3 sequence is CASSFQGLNTEAFF. CDR3 DNA: TGCGCCAGCAGCTTCCAGGGCTTGAACACTGAAGCTTTCTTT.

This clone was detected a few times. The V and J genes are TRBV5-1 and TRBJ1-3; possibly TRBD1 for D (5 bases). There are 15 residues in the CDR3. Per germline, CDR1 SGHRS and CDR2 YFSETQ. V lost 0 bases to trimming and J lost 4 bases, with 11 bases between them. The CDR3 nucleotides are TGCGCCAGCAGCTTGGGGTCAGGGTTAGGAAACACCATATATTTT. Translated, it gives CASSLGSGLGNTIYF.

DNA of the CDR3: TGTGCCAGCTCGTGGGGGCTGAATCAGCCCCAGCATTTT. Its protein is CASSWGLNQPQHF. The V and J genes are TRBV19 and TRBJ1-5; a possible D gene is TRBD1 (6 bases). The CDR3 is made up of 13 amino acids. Germline-derived CDR1 and CDR2 are LNHDA and SQIVND (reference sequence). Trimming took off 9 bases at V and 4 bases at J, with 13 bases between the two ends.

The chain couples TRBV20-1 to TRBJ2-7, with D maybe TRBD2 (6 bases). The germline V gene encodes CDR1 DFQATT and CDR2 SNEGSKA (reference sequence). The CDR3 loop spans 11 amino acids. V was pared by 7 bases and J by 0 bases, with 7 bases between. CDR3 region: CSGTISYEQYF. The CDR3 bases are TGCAGTGGGACTATCTCCTACGAGCAGTACTTC.

The gene calls are TRBV11-2 and TRBJ2-1; TRBD2 agrees at 14 bases. The germline gives CDR1 SGHAT, CDR2 FQNNGV. J lost 7 bases, V lost 1 base, and 3 bases had no gene match. The CDR3 is 16 residues long. The CDR3 coding sequence is TGTGCCAGCAGCTTAGGTGGGACTAGCGGGAGAAATGAGCAGTTCTTC. Translated, it gives CASSLGGTSGRNEQFF.

The rearrangement joins TRBV30 to TRBJ1-2; D unclear. CDR3 size: 15 residues. V lost 0 bases and J lost 0, with 11 bases in between. Per the germline V gene, CDR1 is GTSNPN and CDR2 is SVGIG (reference sequence). The CDR3 DNA sequence: TGTGCCTGGAGTGTACGTTCAGTTTCTAACTATGGCTACACCTTC. It encodes CAWSVRSVSNYGYTF. Combining the CDR3 with reference TRBV30 and TRBJ1-2 gives the whole variable domain SQTIHQWPATLVQPVGSPLSLECTVEGTSNPNLYWYRQAAGRGLQLLFYSVGIGQISSEVPQNLSASRPQDRQFILSSKKLLLSDSGFYLCAWSVRSVSNYGYTFGSGTRLTVV.